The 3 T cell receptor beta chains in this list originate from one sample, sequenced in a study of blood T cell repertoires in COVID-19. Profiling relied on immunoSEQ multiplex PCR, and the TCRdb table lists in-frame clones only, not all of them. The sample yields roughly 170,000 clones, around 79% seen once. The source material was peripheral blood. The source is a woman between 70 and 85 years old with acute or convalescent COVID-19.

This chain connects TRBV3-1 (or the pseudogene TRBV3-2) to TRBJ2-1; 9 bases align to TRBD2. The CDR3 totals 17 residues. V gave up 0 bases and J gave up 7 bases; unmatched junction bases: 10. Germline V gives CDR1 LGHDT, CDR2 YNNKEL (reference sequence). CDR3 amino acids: CASSQEIGAGGRNEQFF. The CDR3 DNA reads TGTGCCAGCAGCCAAGAGATCGGAGCGGGAGGTCGGAATGAGCAGTTCTTC.

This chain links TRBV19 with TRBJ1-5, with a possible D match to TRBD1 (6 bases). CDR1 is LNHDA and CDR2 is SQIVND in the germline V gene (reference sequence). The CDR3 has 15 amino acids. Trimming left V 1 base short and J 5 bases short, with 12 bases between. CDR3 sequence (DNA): TGTGCCAGTAGTATAGCAGGGGATGGCTATCAGCCCCAGCATTTT. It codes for CASSIAGDGYQPQHF.

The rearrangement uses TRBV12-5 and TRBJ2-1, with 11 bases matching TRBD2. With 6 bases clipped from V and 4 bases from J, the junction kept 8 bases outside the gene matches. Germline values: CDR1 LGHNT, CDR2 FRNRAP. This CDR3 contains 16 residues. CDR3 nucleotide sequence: TGTGCTAGTGGCACTGGTGTAGCGGGAGGGTACAATGAGCAGTTCTTC. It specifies CASGTGVAGGYNEQFF.